These 14 T cell receptor beta chains came from one sample sequenced in a study of shared clonotypes between healthy human individuals. Only in-frame clones appear in the TCRdb table, and some are missing; sequencing was by immunoSEQ multiplex PCR. The sample carries hundreds of thousands of clones, around 77% recorded once. The material sequenced was PBMCs. The receptor set was obtained from a woman in her thirties or forties in good health. Some clones in this sample may be carry-over from other donors' samples.

Regarding this clone: Distinct nucleotide sequences in the sample also encode this CDR3. This sequence joins TRBV7-9 and TRBJ2-7; D call uncertain. This CDR3 region has 12 residues. Trimming cost V 5 bases and J 0 bases, with 5 bases left between them. Germline loops: CDR1 SEHNR, CDR2 FQNEAQ (reference sequence). The CDR3 region has the DNA TGTGCCAGCAGCCTCAGCTCCTACGAGCAGTACTTC. Translating gives CASSLSSYEQYF.

The chain is built from TRBV9 and TRBJ2-1; the match to TRBD1 covers 7 bases. The CDR3 totals 14 residues. Germline V gene lookup returns CDR1 SGDLS and CDR2 YYNGEE. The V segment lost 4 bases and the J segment 5 bases; nucleotides outside the gene matches: 6. The CDR3 nucleotides read TGTGCCAGCAGCCCCGGACAGGCAAACAATGAGCAGTTCTTC. Amino acids: CASSPGQANNEQFF.

The chain joins TRBV5-4 to TRBJ2-7; D is ambiguous. CDR1 and CDR2 from the germline V gene are SGHNT and YYREEE (reference sequence). V was cut by 0 bases and J by 2 bases, with 9 bases left in between. The CDR3 extends over 14 amino acids. This CDR3 is CASSLALGTYEQYF. CDR3 DNA sequence: TGTGCCAGCAGCTTGGCGTTGGGGACCTACGAGCAGTACTTC.

V is TRBV4-1 and J is TRBJ2-7; perhaps TRBD1 as D (6 bases). CDR1 is MGHRA and CDR2 is YSYEKL in the germline V gene. The CDR3 length is 19 residues. V gave up 1 base and J gave up 3 bases, with 25 bases separating them. The CDR3 region has the DNA TGCGCCAGCAGCCAAGTTAGCCCTAGATCGGGACATGAGAGCTACGAGCAGTACTTC. Its protein product is CASSQVSPRSGHESYEQYF.

The chain employs TRBV5-1 and TRBJ2-5; D not certain. CDR3 length: 14 amino acids. Per the germline V gene, CDR1 is SGHRS and CDR2 is YFSETQ. Trimming removed 7 bases at V and 0 bases at J, with 13 bases between. The DNA of the CDR3 is TGCGCCAGCTCCAGAGATTTGTACCAAGAGACCCAGTACTTC. Its translation: CASSRDLYQETQYF.

In this sample, this clone turned up a few times. This CDR3 is CASSFARDQPQHF. The CDR3 coding sequence is TGTGCCAGCAGCTTTGCCCGAGATCAGCCCCAGCATTTT. The rearrangement joins TRBV5-6 to TRBJ1-5; no definite D call. This CDR3 region has 13 residues. Germline-derived CDR1 and CDR2 are SGHDT and YYEEEE. The V end was cut by 2 bases, the J end by 5 bases, with 8 bases between.

V is TRBV5-1 and J is TRBJ2-1; perhaps TRBD1 as D (6 bases). The germline V gene encodes CDR1 SGHRS and CDR2 YFSETQ. The CDR3 totals 14 residues. The V gene lost 3 bases and the J gene lost 4 bases, with 11 bases spanning the gap. The CDR3 is CASSSDSRYNEQFF. CDR3 nucleotide sequence: TGCGCCAGCAGCTCGGACAGTCGGTACAATGAGCAGTTCTTC.

This clone was observed a handful of times. The rearrangement joins TRBV7-6 to TRBJ2-3; 8 bases match TRBD2. The germline gives CDR1 SGHVS, CDR2 FNYEAQ. V shed 4 bases and J 0 bases; nucleotides not matched to a gene: 6. CDR3 length: 16 residues. The CDR3 region is CASSSLSGTSTDTQYF. DNA of the CDR3: TGTGCCAGCAGCTCCCTTAGCGGGACTAGCACAGATACGCAGTATTTT.

As to this clone: A read error likely explains this, since a far larger clone differs by one base. This chain connects TRBV30 to TRBJ1-2; D is ambiguous. The CDR3 extends over 12 amino acids. The germline V gene has CDR1 GTSNPN and CDR2 SVGIG (reference sequence). CDR3 sequence reads: CAWSRPTYGHTF. CDR3 nucleotides: TGTGCCTGGAGTCGACCGACCTATGGCCACACCTTC.

This sequence joins TRBV5-4 and TRBJ2-2; TRBD2 matches 9 bases. With 1 base clipped from V and 4 bases from J, the junction kept 2 bases outside the gene matches. In germline, CDR1 is SGHNT, CDR2 YYREEE (reference sequence). This CDR3 spans 15 amino acids. For the CDR3, the DNA is TGTGCCAGCAGCTTGCCTAGCGGGATCACCGGGGAGCTGTTTTTT. Amino acid sequence: CASSLPSGITGELFF.

Notes on this clone: A much larger clone lies one base from this, so it may be a read error. No conserved phenylalanine or tryptophan ends this CDR3, so it is likely a read error. V is TRBV5-4 and J is TRBJ1-2; 10 bases fit TRBD1. Per germline, CDR1 SGHNT and CDR2 YYREEE (reference sequence). CDR3 length: 17 residues. V lost 0 bases to trimming and J lost 6 bases; unmatched junction nucleotides: 11. The CDR3 loop reads CASSLDTRDRGWNGYTL. The CDR3 DNA sequence: TGTGCCAGCAGCTTGGACACCCGGGACAGGGGATGGAATGGCTACACCCTC.

With respect to this clone: This probably arose from a read error, given a far larger clone one base away. The sample carries other DNA sequences with the same CDR3. The rearrangement joins TRBV7-9 to TRBJ1-5, with D perhaps TRBD1 (5 bases). The V gene's germline CDR1 is SEHNR and CDR2 FQNEAQ (reference sequence). The CDR3 totals 14 residues. CDR3 protein: CASSLEGLAQPQHF. The CDR3 nucleotides are TGTGCCAGCAGCTTGGAGGGGTTGGCACAGCCCCAGCACTTT.

The rearrangement links TRBV5-4 to TRBJ2-7; 10 positions agree with TRBD2. V was clipped by 3 bases and J by 5 bases; unmatched bases: 11. CDR1 is SGHNT and CDR2 is YYREEE in the germline V gene (reference sequence). The CDR3 runs to 16 residues. CDR3 coding DNA: TGTGCCAGCAGCTCAGGGTCGGGACTAGCGTGGAACGAGCAGTACTTC. Its translation is CASSSGSGLAWNEQYF.

V gene TRBV2 combines with J gene TRBJ2-6; no clear D. With 2 bases removed from V and 0 bases from J, the gap between germline ends came to 11 bases. Germline V gene data show CDR1 as SNHLY and CDR2 as FYNNEI. The CDR3 spans 17 residues. The CDR3 region has the DNA TGTGCCAGCAGTGAATCTCAGCGAAACTCTGGGGCCAACGTCCTGACTTTC. Its translation: CASSESQRNSGANVLTF.